The rows below give T cell receptor beta chains drawn from one sample of a study of cytomegalovirus exposure and HLA in healthy donors. TCRdb's table, derived via immunoSEQ multiplex PCR, lists solely in-frame clones and lacks some. In the table there are roughly 100,000 clones, under 80% of which are singletons. Sequencing was performed on PBMCs. Source of these receptors: a woman younger than 35 in good health and CMV-seropositive. Each CDR3 is given with its conserved first and last residue. A D gene is named only where the DNA matches it firmly. Only part of the rows carry a size: once, few, many, or a class if the clone is expanded.

clone size	V gene	D gene	J gene	CDR3 protein	CDR3 DNA
.	TRBV28	.	TRBJ2-7	CASSAGTNLNEQYF	TGTGCCAGCAGTGCCGGGACAAACTTGAACGAGCAGTACTTC
once	TRBV27	TRBD2	TRBJ2-2	CASSSFSGVTGELFF	TGTGCCAGCAGTTCCTTTAGCGGGGTCACCGGGGAGCTGTTTTTT
.	TRBV19	TRBD2	TRBJ2-5	CASKSQGLAGGPETQYF	TGTGCCAGCAAATCCCAAGGACTAGCGGGAGGGCCGGAGACCCAGTACTTC
.	TRBV11-2	TRBD1	TRBJ1-2	CASSLWTGSSLNYGYTF	TGTGCCAGCAGCCTTTGGACAGGGAGCTCCCTAAACTATGGCTACACCTTC
.	TRBV18	TRBD1	TRBJ2-5	CASSPTGEETQYF	TGTGCCAGCTCACCGACAGGGGAAGAGACCCAGTACTTC
few	TRBV18	.	TRBJ1-4	CASSPGDGGNWRNEKLFF	TGTGCCAGCTCCCCGGGGGATGGTGGAAATTGGCGGAATGAAAAACTGTTTTTT
.	TRBV5-1	TRBD1	TRBJ1-1	CASSLGSTGGTEAFF	TGCGCCAGCAGCTTGGGGTCGACAGGGGGCACTGAAGCTTTCTTT
few	TRBV7-3	TRBD2	TRBJ2-7	CASSFGVGEGYEQYF	TGTGCCAGCAGCTTCGGGGTGGGGGAGGGGTACGAGCAGTACTTC
.	TRBV9	.	TRBJ1-4	CASSVLQGSELFF	TGTGCCAGCAGCGTGCTACAGGGTTCAGAACTGTTTTTT
.	TRBV5-6	TRBD1	TRBJ1-4	CASSRDRELRAREKLFF	TGTGCCAGCAGCCGGGACAGGGAACTAAGGGCTCGTGAAAAACTGTTTTTT
.	TRBV7-2	.	TRBJ2-5	CASSQTTGGRKETQYF	TGTGCCAGCAGCCAAACGACGGGGGGCCGAAAAGAGACCCAGTACTTC
.	TRBV7-8	TRBD1	TRBJ1-6	CASSPGGNSPLHF	TGTGCCAGCAGCCCAGGGGGGAATTCACCCCTCCACTTT
few	TRBV7-3	.	TRBJ1-5	CASSLGEYQPQHF	TGTGCCAGCAGCTTAGGGGAGTATCAGCCCCAGCATTTT
.	TRBV6-5	TRBD1	TRBJ2-7	CASSYRAGDRGYEQYF	TGTGCCAGCAGTTACCGGGCCGGGGACAGAGGATACGAGCAGTACTTC
.	TRBV4-1	TRBD1	TRBJ1-5	CASSPKQGGNQPQHF	TGCGCCAGCAGCCCCAAACAGGGGGGCAATCAGCCCCAGCATTTT
once	TRBV7-8	TRBD2	TRBJ2-7	CASSPTSGRRYEQYF	TGTGCCAGCAGCCCGACTAGCGGGAGACGATACGAGCAGTACTTC
few	TRBV4-2	.	TRBJ2-1	CASSQMVPTIDVGNEQFF	TGTGCCAGCAGCCAAATGGTACCGACTATAGATGTTGGGAATGAGCAGTTCTTC
.	TRBV9	.	TRBJ2-7	CASSLLGGTPYEQYF	TGTGCCAGCAGCCTTCTAGGCGGGACCCCCTACGAGCAGTACTTC
.	TRBV7-9	TRBD2	TRBJ2-2	CASSLTASGEGELFF	TGTGCCAGCAGCTTAACCGCTAGCGGAGAGGGGGAGCTGTTTTTT
.	TRBV5-1	TRBD1	TRBJ2-1	CASSRDRVSYNEQFF	TGCGCCAGCAGTAGAGACAGGGTCTCCTACAATGAGCAGTTCTTC
few	TRBV15	TRBD1	TRBJ2-7	CATSSRTGQGAYEQYF	TGTGCCACCAGCAGTCGAACGGGACAGGGGGCCTACGAGCAGTACTTC
.	TRBV10-3	.	TRBJ1-4	CAISESGKKLFF	TGTGCCATCAGTGAGTCTGGCAAAAAACTGTTTTTT
few	TRBV6-5	.	TRBJ1-3	CASSLLAAGNTIYF	TGTGCCAGCAGCCTACTTGCCGCTGGAAACACCATATATTTT
.	TRBV4-2	.	TRBJ1-1	CASSQEDTKNTEAFF	TGTGCCAGCAGCCAAGAGGACACAAAAAACACTGAAGCTTTCTTT
.	TRBV9	TRBD1	TRBJ1-4	CASSVGGGRNEKLFF	TGTGCCAGCAGCGTAGGAGGGGGCAGGAATGAAAAACTGTTTTTT
.	TRBV30	.	TRBJ1-2	CAWSPFSGGSFYGYTF	TGTGCCTGGAGCCCGTTTTCGGGGGGGTCCTTCTATGGCTACACCTTC
.	TRBV7-2	.	TRBJ2-5	CASTIDRGETQYF	TGTGCCAGCACCATAGATAGGGGAGAGACCCAGTACTTC
.	TRBV4-1	.	TRBJ1-1	CASSPAAAEDTEAFF	TGCGCCAGCAGCCCGGCCGCTGCGGAAGACACTGAAGCTTTCTTT
few	TRBV28	TRBD2	TRBJ2-5	CASAGVAVQETQYF	TGTGCCAGCGCGGGAGTGGCGGTACAAGAGACCCAGTACTTC
.	TRBV4-3	TRBD2	TRBJ2-3	CASSQDGGGITDTQYF	TGCGCCAGCAGCCAAGATGGGGGGGGAATCACAGATACGCAGTATTTT
.	TRBV11-3	TRBD1	TRBJ2-1	CASSPSGTGKDEQFF	TGTGCCAGCAGCCCGTCCGGGACAGGGAAAGATGAGCAGTTCTTC
.	TRBV10-3	TRBD2	TRBJ2-2	CAMTSGSNTGELFF	TGTGCCATGACTAGCGGGAGTAACACCGGGGAGCTGTTTTTT
once	TRBV7-9	TRBD1	TRBJ1-5	CASSLGRVGQGGQPQHF	TGTGCCAGCAGCTTAGGTCGCGTTGGACAGGGGGGTCAGCCCCAGCATTTT
.	TRBV10-3	TRBD2	TRBJ2-1	CATKRTSGGAASSYNEQFF	TGTGCCACCAAACGGACTAGCGGGGGGGCCGCGAGCTCCTACAATGAGCAGTTCTTC
.	TRBV19	TRBD1	TRBJ1-4	CASSTTGVDEKLFF	TGTGCCAGTAGTACGACAGGGGTGGATGAAAAACTGTTTTTT
.	TRBV29-1	.	TRBJ2-1	CSVPWQVNEQFF	TGCAGCGTCCCCTGGCAGGTTAATGAGCAGTTCTTC
.	TRBV2	.	TRBJ1-1	CASSNREMDTEAFF	TGTGCCAGCAGTAACAGGGAGATGGACACTGAAGCTTTCTTT
.	TRBV10-3	TRBD1	TRBJ1-1	CAISESGPGGAGTEAFF	TGTGCCATCAGTGAGTCAGGGCCAGGGGGCGCGGGCACTGAAGCTTTCTTT
.	TRBV27	TRBD2	TRBJ2-1	CASNREGRGNEQFF	TGTGCCAGCAACCGGGAGGGCCGGGGCAATGAGCAGTTCTTC
.	TRBV28	TRBD1	TRBJ1-4	CASSFPTDRDRGGALFF	TGTGCCAGCAGTTTTCCAACCGACCGGGACAGGGGAGGAGCACTGTTTTTT
.	TRBV10-1	TRBD1	TRBJ1-2	CASRPFPDRDGSGYTF	TGCGCCAGCAGACCATTTCCGGACAGGGACGGAAGTGGCTACACCTTC
.	TRBV7-2	TRBD1	TRBJ2-2	CATSTGLQNTGELFF	TGTGCCACCTCGACAGGGCTTCAGAACACCGGGGAGCTGTTTTTT
.	TRBV19	TRBD1	TRBJ1-2	CASSIRGHQGDGYTF	TGTGCCAGTAGTATCAGGGGACACCAGGGGGATGGCTACACCTTC
.	TRBV9	TRBD2	TRBJ2-1	CASSEAGGPENEQFF	TGTGCCAGCAGCGAAGCGGGAGGGCCGGAGAATGAGCAGTTCTTC
.	TRBV4-2	.	TRBJ1-2	CASSQGRTGTGYTF	TGTGCCAGCAGCCAAGGACGAACAGGGACTGGCTACACCTTC
few	TRBV30	TRBD2	TRBJ2-7	CAWSLAGEGEQYF	TGTGCCTGGAGTTTAGCGGGAGAGGGCGAGCAGTACTTC
.	TRBV29-1	.	TRBJ2-5	CSVGQPQETQYF	TGCAGCGTAGGACAGCCCCAAGAGACCCAGTACTTC
.	TRBV9	TRBD2	TRBJ2-5	CASSRGGSGIQYF	TGTGCCAGCAGCCGGGGGGGGAGCGGGATCCAGTACTTC
.	TRBV7-2	.	TRBJ2-1	CASSLGVGPYNEQFF	TGTGCCAGCAGCTTAGGGGTGGGGCCCTACAATGAGCAGTTCTTC
few	TRBV7-2	.	TRBJ2-3	CASSVQLSTDTQYF	TGTGCCAGCAGCGTACAGTTATCCACAGATACGCAGTATTTT
few	TRBV4-1	.	TRBJ2-1	CASSQEVRVGGAYNEQFF	TGCGCCAGCAGCCAAGAGGTCCGGGTAGGGGGGGCCTACAATGAGCAGTTCTTC
.	TRBV5-1	TRBD1	TRBJ2-2	CASSLGTVWSTGELFF	TGCGCCAGCAGCTTAGGGACAGTTTGGAGCACCGGGGAGCTGTTTTTT
.	TRBV7-3	.	TRBJ2-2	CASSISGGELFF	TGTGCCAGCAGCATCAGTGGCGGGGAGCTGTTTTTT
few	TRBV10-3	.	TRBJ2-4	CAIADGPQKNIQYF	TGTGCCATCGCAGATGGCCCTCAGAAGAACATTCAGTACTTC
few	TRBV28	TRBD1	TRBJ2-1	CASSLNRGREQFF	TGTGCCAGCAGTCTTAACAGGGGGCGAGAGCAGTTCTTC